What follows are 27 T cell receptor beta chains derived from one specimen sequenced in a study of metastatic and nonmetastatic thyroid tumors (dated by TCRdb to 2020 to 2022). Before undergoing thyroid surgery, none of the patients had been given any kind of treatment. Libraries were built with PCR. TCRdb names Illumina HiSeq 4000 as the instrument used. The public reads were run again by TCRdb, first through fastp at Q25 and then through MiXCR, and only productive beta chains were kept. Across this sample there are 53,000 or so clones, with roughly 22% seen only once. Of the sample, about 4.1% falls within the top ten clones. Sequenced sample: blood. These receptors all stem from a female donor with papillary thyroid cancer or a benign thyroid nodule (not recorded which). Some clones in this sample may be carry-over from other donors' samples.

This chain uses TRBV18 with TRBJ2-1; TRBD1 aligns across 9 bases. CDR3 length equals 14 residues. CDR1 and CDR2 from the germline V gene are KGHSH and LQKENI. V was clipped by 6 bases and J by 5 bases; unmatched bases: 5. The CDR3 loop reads CASSLGQGHNEQFF. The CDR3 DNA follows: TGTGCCAGCTCCCTGGGACAGGGACACAATGAGCAGTTCTTC.

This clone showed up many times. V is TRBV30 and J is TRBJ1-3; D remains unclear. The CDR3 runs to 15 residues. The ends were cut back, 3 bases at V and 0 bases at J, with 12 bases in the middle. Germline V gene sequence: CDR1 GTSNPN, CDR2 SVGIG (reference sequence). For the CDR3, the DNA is TGTGCCTGGAGAAAAGGCCTCTTCTCTGGAAACACCATATATTTT. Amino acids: CAWRKGLFSGNTIYF.

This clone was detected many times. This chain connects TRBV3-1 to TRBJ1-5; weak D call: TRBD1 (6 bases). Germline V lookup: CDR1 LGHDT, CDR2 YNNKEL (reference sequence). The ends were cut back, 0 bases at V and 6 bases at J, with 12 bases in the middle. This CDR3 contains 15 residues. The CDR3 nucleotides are TGTGCCAGCAGCCAAGATCGTTCCAGGGGTCAGCCCCAGCATTTT. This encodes CASSQDRSRGQPQHF.

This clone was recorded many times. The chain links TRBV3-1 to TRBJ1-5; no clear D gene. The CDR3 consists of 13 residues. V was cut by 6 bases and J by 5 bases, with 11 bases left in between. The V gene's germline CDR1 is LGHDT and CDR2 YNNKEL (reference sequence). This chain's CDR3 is CASSLLGDQPQHF. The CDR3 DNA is TGTGCCAGCAGTCTGTTAGGAGATCAGCCCCAGCATTTT.

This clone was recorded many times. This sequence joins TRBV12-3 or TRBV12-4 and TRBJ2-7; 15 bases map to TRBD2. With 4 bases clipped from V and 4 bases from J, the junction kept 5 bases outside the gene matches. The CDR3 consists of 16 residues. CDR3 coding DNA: TGTGCCAGCAGTTCGCCCGGACTAGCGGGAGGGTACGAGCAGTACTTC. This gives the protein CASSSPGLAGGYEQYF.

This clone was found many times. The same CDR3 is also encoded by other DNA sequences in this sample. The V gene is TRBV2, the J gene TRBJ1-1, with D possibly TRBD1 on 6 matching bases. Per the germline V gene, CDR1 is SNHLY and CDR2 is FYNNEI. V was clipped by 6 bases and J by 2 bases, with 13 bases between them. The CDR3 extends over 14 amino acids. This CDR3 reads CASRGGTQNTEAFF. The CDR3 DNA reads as TGTGCCAGCAGAGGGGGGACACAAAACACTGAAGCTTTCTTT.

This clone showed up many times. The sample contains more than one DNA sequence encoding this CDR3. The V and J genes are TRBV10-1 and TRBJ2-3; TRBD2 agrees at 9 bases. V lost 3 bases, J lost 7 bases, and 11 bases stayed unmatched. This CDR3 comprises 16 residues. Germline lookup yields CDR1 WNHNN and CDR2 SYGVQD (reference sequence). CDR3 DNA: TGCGCCAGCAGTGAAGGTAGCGGGAGTGGGGCATATACGCAGTATTTT. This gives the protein CASSEGSGSGAYTQYF.

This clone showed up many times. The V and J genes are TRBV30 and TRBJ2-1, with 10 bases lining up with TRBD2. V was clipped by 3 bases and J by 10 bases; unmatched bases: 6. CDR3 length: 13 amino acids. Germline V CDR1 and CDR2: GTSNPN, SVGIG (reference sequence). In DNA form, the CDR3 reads TGTGCCTGGAGCCTAGCGGGAGTGGAGGAGCAGTTCTTC. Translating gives CAWSLAGVEEQFF. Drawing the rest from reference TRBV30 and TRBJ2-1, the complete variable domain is SQTIHQWPATLVQPVGSPLSLECTVEGTSNPNLYWYRQAAGRGLQLLFYSVGIGQISSEVPQNLSASRPQDRQFILSSKKLLLSDSGFYLCAWSLAGVEEQFFGPGTRLTVL.

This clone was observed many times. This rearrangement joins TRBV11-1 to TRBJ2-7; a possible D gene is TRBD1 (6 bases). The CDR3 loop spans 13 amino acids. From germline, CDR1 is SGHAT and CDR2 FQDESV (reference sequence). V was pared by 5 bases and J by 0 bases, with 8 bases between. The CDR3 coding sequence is TGTGCCAGCAGCGGGGACACCTCCTACGAGCAGTACTTC. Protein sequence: CASSGDTSYEQYF.

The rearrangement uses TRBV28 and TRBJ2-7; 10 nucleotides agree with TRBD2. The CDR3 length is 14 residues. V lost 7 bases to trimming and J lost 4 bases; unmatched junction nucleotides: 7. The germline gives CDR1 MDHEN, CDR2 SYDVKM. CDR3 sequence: CASKNLAGVYEQYF. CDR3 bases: TGTGCCAGCAAGAACCTAGCGGGAGTGTACGAGCAGTACTTC.

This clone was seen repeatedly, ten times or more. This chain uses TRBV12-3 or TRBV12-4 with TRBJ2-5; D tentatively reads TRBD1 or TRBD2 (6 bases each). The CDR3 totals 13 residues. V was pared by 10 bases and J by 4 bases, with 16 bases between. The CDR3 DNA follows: TGTGCCATCGGGGGCGGGACTGGAGAGACCCAGTACTTC. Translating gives CAIGGGTGETQYF.

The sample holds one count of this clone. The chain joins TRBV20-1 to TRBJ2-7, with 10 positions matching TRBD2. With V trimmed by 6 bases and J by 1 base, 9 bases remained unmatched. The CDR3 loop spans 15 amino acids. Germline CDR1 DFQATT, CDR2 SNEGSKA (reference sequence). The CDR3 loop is CSATSGLASSYEQYF. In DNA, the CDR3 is TGCAGTGCCACCTCGGGACTAGCGTCATCCTACGAGCAGTACTTC.

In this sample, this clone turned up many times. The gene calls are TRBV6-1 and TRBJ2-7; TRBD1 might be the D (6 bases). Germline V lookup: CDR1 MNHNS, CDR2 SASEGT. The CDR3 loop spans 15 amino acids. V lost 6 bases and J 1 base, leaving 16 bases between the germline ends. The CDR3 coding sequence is TGTGCCAGCAGCCCTATCGACAGGAATTCCTACGAGCAGTACTTC. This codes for CASSPIDRNSYEQYF.

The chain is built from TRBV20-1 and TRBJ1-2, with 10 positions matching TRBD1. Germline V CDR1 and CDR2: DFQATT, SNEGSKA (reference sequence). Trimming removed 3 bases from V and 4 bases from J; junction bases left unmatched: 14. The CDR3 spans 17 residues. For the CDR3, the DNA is TGCAGTGCTAGGGCCCGGGACAGGGGCCGAGAAGTCTATGGCTACACCTTC. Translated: CSARARDRGREVYGYTF.

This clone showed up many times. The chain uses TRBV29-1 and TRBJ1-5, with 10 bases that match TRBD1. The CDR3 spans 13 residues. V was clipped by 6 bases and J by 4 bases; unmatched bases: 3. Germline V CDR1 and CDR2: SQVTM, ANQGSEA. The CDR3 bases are TGCAGCGTGCGGACAGGGGGGAATCAGCCCCAGCATTTT. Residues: CSVRTGGNQPQHF.

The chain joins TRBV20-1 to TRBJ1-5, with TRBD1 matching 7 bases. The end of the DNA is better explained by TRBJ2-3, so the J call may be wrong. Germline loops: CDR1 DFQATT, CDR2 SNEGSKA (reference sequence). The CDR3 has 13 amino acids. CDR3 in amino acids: CSKVQGVGQPQYF. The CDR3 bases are TGCAGTAAGGTCCAGGGGGTCGGACAGCCCCAGTATTTT.

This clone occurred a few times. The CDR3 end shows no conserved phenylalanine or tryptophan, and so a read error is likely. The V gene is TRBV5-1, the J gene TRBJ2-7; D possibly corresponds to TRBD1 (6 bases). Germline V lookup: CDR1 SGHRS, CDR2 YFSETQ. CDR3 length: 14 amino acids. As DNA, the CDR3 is TGCGCCAGCAGCTTCCGGGACAACTCCTTCGAGCAGTACTTG. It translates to CASSFRDNSFEQYL.

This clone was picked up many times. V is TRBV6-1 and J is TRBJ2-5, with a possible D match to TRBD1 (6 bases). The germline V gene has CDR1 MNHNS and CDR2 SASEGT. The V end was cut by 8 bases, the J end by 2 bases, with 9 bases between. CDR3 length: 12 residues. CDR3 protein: CASGQLQETQYF. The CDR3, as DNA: TGTGCCAGCGGACAGCTTCAAGAGACCCAGTACTTC.

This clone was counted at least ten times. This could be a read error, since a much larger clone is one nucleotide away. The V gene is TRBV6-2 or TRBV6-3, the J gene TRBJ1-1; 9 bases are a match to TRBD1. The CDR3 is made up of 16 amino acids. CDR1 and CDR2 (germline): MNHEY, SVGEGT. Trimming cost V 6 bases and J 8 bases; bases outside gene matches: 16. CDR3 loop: CASSPGQGSGLSEAFF. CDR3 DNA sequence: TGTGCCAGCAGCCCTGGACAGGGGTCAGGTCTATCGGAAGCTTTCTTT.

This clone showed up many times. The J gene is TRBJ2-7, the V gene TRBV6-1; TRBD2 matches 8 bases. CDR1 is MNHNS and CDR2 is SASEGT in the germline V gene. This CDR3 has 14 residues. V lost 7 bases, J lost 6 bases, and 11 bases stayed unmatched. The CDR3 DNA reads TGTGCCAGCACTACTACCGGGACTAGTGGCGAGCAGTACTTC. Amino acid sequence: CASTTTGTSGEQYF.

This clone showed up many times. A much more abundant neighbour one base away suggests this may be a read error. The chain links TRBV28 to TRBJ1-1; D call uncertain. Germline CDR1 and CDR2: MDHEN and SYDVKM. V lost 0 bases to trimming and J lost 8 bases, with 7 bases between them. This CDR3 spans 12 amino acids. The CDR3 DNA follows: TGTGCCAGCAGTTTATGGTACTCCGAAGCTTTCTTT. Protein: CASSLWYSEAFF.

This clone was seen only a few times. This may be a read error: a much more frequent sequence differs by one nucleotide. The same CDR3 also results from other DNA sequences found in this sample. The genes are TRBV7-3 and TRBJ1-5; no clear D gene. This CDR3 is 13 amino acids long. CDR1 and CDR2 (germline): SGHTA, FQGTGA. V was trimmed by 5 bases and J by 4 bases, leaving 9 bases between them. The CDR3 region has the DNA TGTGCCAGCAGCCCCACCGGAAATCAGCCCCAGCATTTT. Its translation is CASSPTGNQPQHF. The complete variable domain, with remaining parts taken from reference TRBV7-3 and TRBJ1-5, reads GAGVSQTPSNKVTEKGKYVELRCDPISGHTALYWYRQSLGQGPEFLIYFQGTGAADDSGLPNDRFFAVRPEGSVSTLKIQRTERGDSAVYLCASSPTGNQPQHFGDGTRLSIL.

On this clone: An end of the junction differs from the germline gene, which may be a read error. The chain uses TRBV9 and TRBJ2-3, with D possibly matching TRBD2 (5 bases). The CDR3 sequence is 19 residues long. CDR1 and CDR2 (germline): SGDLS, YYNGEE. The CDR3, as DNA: TGTGCCAGCAGCGTTGCGGCTTCTGAGGCTAAGCGGCACACAGATACGCAGTACTTT. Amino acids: CASSVAASEAKRHTDTQYF.

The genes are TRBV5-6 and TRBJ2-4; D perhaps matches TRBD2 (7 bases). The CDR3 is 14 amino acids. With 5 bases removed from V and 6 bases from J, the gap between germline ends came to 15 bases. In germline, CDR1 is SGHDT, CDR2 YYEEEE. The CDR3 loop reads CASRPRGGGNIQYF. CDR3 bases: TGTGCCAGCAGACCGAGGGGGGGCGGAAACATTCAGTACTTC.

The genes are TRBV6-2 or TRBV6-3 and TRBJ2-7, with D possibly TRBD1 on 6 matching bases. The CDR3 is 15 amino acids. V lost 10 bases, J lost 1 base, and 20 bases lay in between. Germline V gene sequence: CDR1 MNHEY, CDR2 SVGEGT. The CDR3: CAIRLPGTSSYEQYF. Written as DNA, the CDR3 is TGTGCCATCAGACTTCCCGGGACATCGTCCTACGAGCAGTACTTC.

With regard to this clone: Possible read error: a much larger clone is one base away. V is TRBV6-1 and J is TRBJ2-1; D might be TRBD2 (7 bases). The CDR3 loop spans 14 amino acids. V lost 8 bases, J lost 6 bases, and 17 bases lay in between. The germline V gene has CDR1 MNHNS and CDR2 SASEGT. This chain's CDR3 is CASGGGGGLNEQFF. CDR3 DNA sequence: TGTGCCAGCGGGGGCGGGGGTGGGCTCAATGAGCAGTTCTTC.

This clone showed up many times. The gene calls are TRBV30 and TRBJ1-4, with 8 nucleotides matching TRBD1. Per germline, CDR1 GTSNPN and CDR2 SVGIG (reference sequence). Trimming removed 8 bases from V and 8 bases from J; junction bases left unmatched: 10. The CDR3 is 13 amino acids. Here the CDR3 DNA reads TGTGCCGGGGGACAGGCCCGGCGGGAAAAACTGTTTTTT. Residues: CAGGQARREKLFF.